Listed below are T cell receptor beta chains from one sample, sequenced in a study of control samples from healthy donors and cancer patients. The repertoire was sequenced with immunoSEQ multiplex PCR; TCRdb's copy has only in-frame clones and lacks some. The sample records about 190,000 clones, 85% to 95% being singletons. The specimen sequenced was blood. These receptors were obtained from a man aged 18 to 29 in good health. Each CDR3 is given with its conserved first and last residue. A clone size is listed for some rows: how often the clone was seen (once, few, many), or a class if it is expanded.

clone_size,j_call,v_call,cdr3_aa
NA,TRBJ2-1,TRBV5-1,CASSLEGFNEQFF
NA,TRBJ1-6,TRBV28,CASIIGNYNSPLHF
few,TRBJ1-5,TRBV19,CASSPLMGGNQPQHF
NA,TRBJ1-2,TRBV10-3,CASAGGGYGYTF
NA,TRBJ1-1,TRBV28,CASSFPTRDAEAFF
NA,TRBJ2-3,TRBV28,CASSPWVGSTDTQYF
NA,TRBJ1-2,TRBV28,CASSLNRGLGGYTF
NA,TRBJ1-1,TRBV30,CAWNQGNTEAFF
NA,TRBJ1-6,TRBV25-1,CASSLQGMNSPLHF
NA,TRBJ1-6,TRBV11-2,CASRNRGENSPLHF
NA,TRBJ2-1,TRBV27,CASSSGLGGNEQFF
NA,TRBJ1-2,TRBV4-1,CASSQDDRGVGYTF
NA,TRBJ2-7,TRBV9,CASSVGDPYEQYF
NA,TRBJ2-7,TRBV2,CASTVSYEQYF
NA,TRBJ1-5,TRBV30,CAWKAEIGNQPQHF
NA,TRBJ1-1,TRBV12-3/TRBV12-4,CASSVYGTEAFF
NA,TRBJ1-5,TRBV9,CASSLGPASNQPQHF
NA,TRBJ1-5,TRBV24-1,CATSDRTEGGQPQHF
NA,TRBJ1-2,TRBV6-5,CASSRDRVSYGYTF
NA,TRBJ1-6,TRBV10-2,CASKRQGESPLHF
NA,TRBJ2-3,TRBV5-1,CASSLGQLTDTQYF
once,TRBJ1-3,TRBV2,CASSVIQGQQGNTIYF
NA,TRBJ2-3,TRBV5-4,CASSPSWVGGRDTQYF
NA,TRBJ1-4,TRBV6-6,CASSPDAPGQGSKTNEKLFF
NA,TRBJ2-5,TRBV5-8,CASTEFLRAPTQYF
once,TRBJ2-7,TRBV5-1,CASSLGVTEPSYGQYF
NA,TRBJ2-3,TRBV9,CASSRSGGAFTDTQYF
NA,TRBJ2-5,TRBV5-1,CASSLNGWETQYF
NA,TRBJ2-7,TRBV28,CASGELAGTYEQYF
NA,TRBJ2-7,TRBV6-6,CASSLQGREQYF
NA,TRBJ2-7,TRBV5-4,CASSTGTATYEQYF
NA,TRBJ2-2,TRBV11-2,CASTPSNTGELFF
NA,TRBJ2-3,TRBV12-5,CASGWDSARDTQYF
NA,TRBJ2-3,TRBV18,CASSPRGASTDTQYF
NA,TRBJ1-3,TRBV6-2/TRBV6-3,CASSRDSISGNTIYF
NA,TRBJ2-5,TRBV11-2,CASSLLPGQETQYF
NA,TRBJ2-1,TRBV7-9,CASSLGGTSLYSYNEQFF
NA,TRBJ2-7,TRBV25-1,CASSEYSWGDYEQYF
NA,TRBJ1-5,TRBV18,CASSPVKGNQPQHF
NA,TRBJ1-3,TRBV27,CASSFPVGTAGNTIYF
once,TRBJ2-5,TRBV18,CASSPLGQGAVETQYF
NA,TRBJ2-3,TRBV19,CASSIVYSTDTQYF
NA,TRBJ1-1,TRBV4-1,CASSQGGEAFF
NA,TRBJ1-1,TRBV9,CATSRTENTEAFF
NA,TRBJ2-6,TRBV19,CASSIGLWGSGANVLTF
NA,TRBJ1-4,TRBV7-6,CASSLGNNRDSNEKLFF
NA,TRBJ1-2,TRBV27,CASSSGGYGYTF
NA,TRBJ1-2,TRBV12-3/TRBV12-4,CASSLRQRDGYTF
NA,TRBJ2-2,TRBV6-6,CASSYLAGNTGELFF
NA,TRBJ1-2,TRBV10-3,CAISEDEEVNGYTF